The clone carrying this TCR beta chain occurred once. Its antigen remains unidentified. PCR employed 60 Vbeta and 13 Jbeta primers. Authors' processing steps: About 11 million of the about 80 million unique TCR beta chains counted in a later analysis were shared. Produced via immunoSEQ multiplex PCR; TCRdb's table is partial and in-frame only. V, J and clone size derive from that table, while D and trimming were established from the DNA sequence. The data contain 130,000 or so clones, around 87% of them singletons. The data originate from a study of cytomegalovirus exposure and HLA in healthy donors. Findings of the study overall: Previously analyzed data showed that most TCR beta V segments were productive at a frequency of about 90% or about 30%. A highly shared variant cluster was judged a likely technical artifact.

Germline V CDR1 and CDR2: SNHLY, FYNNEI. V lost 6 bases and J lost 3; bases outside the gene matches: 6. This CDR3 is built from 14 residues. The specimen sequenced was PBMCs. The genes are TRBV2 and TRBJ2-7; 9 bases fit TRBD1. This TCR was recovered from a woman aged 25 to 45 in good health and CMV-seronegative. The CDR3 sequence is CASSLQGASYEQYF. DNA for the CDR3: TGTGCCAGCAGCCTACAGGGGGCGAGCTACGAGCAGTACTTC. Drawing the rest from reference TRBV2 and TRBJ2-7, the complete variable domain is EPEVTQTPSHQVTQMGQEVILRCVPISNHLYFYWYRQILGQKVEFLVSFYNNEISEKSEIFDDQFSVERPDGSNFTLKIRSTKLEDSAMYFCASSLQGASYEQYFGPGTRLTVT.